These 8 T cell receptor beta chains share one sample of origin, sequenced in a study of T-cell reconstitution after alpha-beta-depleted transplantation in children. Unique molecular identifiers were used in preparing the TCRbeta library. TCRdb ran MiXCR on the PCR reads and lists one entry per CDR3 protein. This table holds 250,000 to 300,000 distinct CDR3 sequences, 11% found once. Specimen: peripheral blood, collected 180 days after TCRalphabeta/CD19-depleted stem cell transplant. These receptors came from a male patient between 2 and 10 years old who had a stem cell transplant for chronic granulomatous disease, so the T cells may come from the graft donor.

The gene calls are TRBV7-2 and TRBJ2-3, with unresolved D. Trimming took 3 bases from V and 1 from J, leaving 8 bases between them. This CDR3 comprises 14 residues. CDR1 is SGHTA and CDR2 is FQGNSA in the germline V gene. CDR3 in amino acids: CASSLREGTDTQYF. The CDR3, as DNA: TGTGCCAGCAGCTTGCGTGAAGGCACAGATACGCAGTATTTT.

This clonotype was picked up many times. This chain joins TRBV18 and TRBJ1-4; the D is unclear. Trimming took 2 bases from V and 8 from J, leaving 9 bases between them. The CDR3 length is 13 residues. The germline CDR1 and CDR2 sequences are KGHSH and LQKENI. The CDR3: CASSPGEGEKLFF. Here the CDR3 DNA reads TGTGCCAGCTCACCAGGGGAAGGGGAAAAACTGTTTTTT.

Many counts were recorded for this clonotype. CDR3 sequence (DNA): TGTGCCAGCAGCTTAGGGGGAGGGGGCCTCTACAATGAGCAGTTCTTC. This encodes CASSLGGGGLYNEQFF. The chain links TRBV7-3 to TRBJ2-1; D may be TRBD1 or TRBD2 (7 bases each). Germline V lookup: CDR1 SGHTA, CDR2 FQGTGA. Deletions cut 2 bases from V and 3 bases from J, with 14 bases between. The CDR3 extends over 16 amino acids.

There are many counts of this clonotype. V usage is TRBV12-3 or TRBV12-4 and J usage is TRBJ2-2; D call uncertain. V was clipped by 3 bases and J by 5 bases, with 10 bases between them. The CDR3 totals 14 residues. The CDR3 reads CASSFRQATGELFF. In DNA form, the CDR3 reads TGTGCCAGCAGTTTTCGGCAGGCAACCGGGGAGCTGTTTTTT.

As to this clonotype: This clone may be a read error of a much larger clone one base away. The CDR3 nucleotides read TGCAGCGTCGAGATGACAGGGACAAAGACCGGGGAGCTGTTTTTT. This translates into CSVEMTGTKTGELFF. The chain has TRBV29-1 and TRBJ2-2, with 7 bases that match TRBD1. The CDR3 is 15 residues long. The J segment lost 5 bases and the V segment lost 6 bases, leaving 12 bases of the junction unmatched. The germline V gene has CDR1 SQVTM and CDR2 ANQGSEA.

This clonotype was counted at least ten times. The gene calls are TRBV2 and TRBJ2-2, with TRBD1 matching over 9 bases. This CDR3 comprises 15 residues. The junction had 5 bases not matched to a gene; V was cut back by 5 bases and J by 4 bases. Looked up from germline, CDR1 is SNHLY and CDR2 is FYNNEI. The CDR3 loop reads CASSKGQGGTGELFF. The CDR3 DNA reads as TGTGCCAGCAGTAAGGGACAGGGCGGCACCGGGGAGCTGTTTTTT.

This clonotype was counted many times. The CDR3 here is CASSATGVLGQPQHF. The CDR3 bases are TGTGCCAGCAGCGCGACAGGGGTCTTAGGACAGCCCCAGCATTTT. V usage is TRBV6-2 or TRBV6-3 and J usage is TRBJ1-5, with 8 bases matching TRBD1. Trimming removed 6 bases from V and 7 bases from J; junction bases left unmatched: 11. In germline, CDR1 is MNHEY, CDR2 SVGEGT. This CDR3 comprises 15 residues.

This clonotype has a count of ten or more. The chain employs TRBV3-1 and TRBJ2-3, with D possibly TRBD1 on 5 matching bases. CDR1 and CDR2 (germline): LGHDT, YNNKEL (reference sequence). This CDR3 is 15 amino acids long. Trimming removed 3 bases from V and 0 bases from J, with 10 bases in between. CDR3 sequence (DNA): TGTGCCAGCAGCCACGGACATCCTAGCACAGATACGCAGTATTTT. Residues: CASSHGHPSTDTQYF.